These 5 T cell receptor beta chains share one sample of origin, sequenced in a study of post-analysis software for immune sequencing data. The antigens for these receptors are not known. Each TCR beta cDNA library carried unique molecular identifiers. TCRdb ran MiXCR on the PCR reads and lists one entry per CDR3 protein. Of roughly 650,000 distinct CDR3 sequences in the sample, around 60% were seen once. Study outcomes and limitations: Four to six TRBV segments (TRBV5-6, TRBV5-1 and TRBV20-1 among them) occurred more frequently in patients than in controls.

The sequenced material came from blood. The receptor set was obtained from a girl aged 2-10 years with multiple sclerosis.

The J gene is TRBJ1-5, the V gene TRBV12-3 or TRBV12-4; D gene ambiguous. The ends were cut back, 4 bases at V and 2 bases at J, with 18 bases in the middle. CDR3 length equals 17 residues. As DNA, the CDR3 is TGTGCCAGCAGTTCTGACCTAGGCGGGTATCGCAATCAGCCCCAGCATTTT. Residues: CASSSDLGGYRNQPQHF.

The J gene is TRBJ2-3, the V gene TRBV5-6, with 10 bases lining up with TRBD2. In germline, CDR1 is SGHDT, CDR2 YYEEEE. Losses at the gene ends were 2 bases for V and 7 bases for J; bases not matched to a gene: 4. The CDR3 spans 14 residues. CDR3 nucleotide sequence: TGTGCCAGCAGCTTAAGGACTAGCGGAAATACGCAGTATTTT. It is translated as CASSLRTSGNTQYF.

The chain recombines TRBV7-2 with TRBJ2-3, with 10 bases aligning to TRBD1. CDR3 length: 16 amino acids. CDR1 is SGHTA, CDR2 FQGNSA, per germline. Trimming at V came to 1 base and at J to 3 bases, leaving 4 bases not matched to a gene. The CDR3 DNA reads as TGTGCCAGCAGCTTAGTAGGGACAGGGGATACAGATACGCAGTATTTT. Protein sequence: CASSLVGTGDTDTQYF.

This clonotype came up a few times. The chain carries TRBV29-1 and TRBJ1-1; 7 bases map to TRBD1. This CDR3 has 14 residues. With 5 bases clipped from V and 4 bases from J, the junction kept 10 bases outside the gene matches. Germline V gene data show CDR1 as SQVTM and CDR2 as ANQGSEA. In DNA form, the CDR3 reads TGCAGCGTTTGTCGAGGAAACAGGGGCACTGAAGCTTTCTTT. Protein product: CSVCRGNRGTEAFF.

The gene calls are TRBV5-4 and TRBJ1-1; weak D call: TRBD1 (5 bases). CDR3 length: 16 amino acids. Germline V lookup: CDR1 SGHNT, CDR2 YYREEE (reference sequence). V was shortened by 4 bases and J by 3 bases, with 19 bases between the two germline ends. In DNA form, the CDR3 reads TGTGCCAGCAGCCCGCAGGTCGGGGCGGGGGACACTGAAGCTTTCTTT. This encodes CASSPQVGAGDTEAFF. Full variable domain (rest looked up from reference TRBV5-4 and TRBJ1-1): ETGVTQSPTHLIKTRGQQVTLRCSSQSGHNTVSWYQQALGQGPQFIFQYYREEENGRGNFPPRFSGLQFPNYSSELNVNALELDDSALYLCASSPQVGAGDTEAFFGQGTRLTVV.